These 29 T cell receptor beta chains were sequenced from one sample in a study of shared clonotypes between healthy human individuals. Profiled with immunoSEQ multiplex PCR; TCRdb holds only in-frame clones, not every one. Among about 1 million clones, under 80% were seen once, and the ten largest hold about 1.5%. Sequenced sample: memory CD4+ T cells sorted from blood. Subset in this sample: CD45RA-negative fraction. The source is a man aged 18 to 35 in good health.

Details on this clone: A far larger clone is a single base away, which makes a read error likely. The sample holds other DNA sequences that translate to the same CDR3. The genes are TRBV7-2 and TRBJ2-7, with D unclear. Germline CDR1 and CDR2: SGHTA and FQGNSA. Trimming left V 1 base short and J 0 bases short, with 7 bases between. The CDR3 spans 14 residues. The CDR3 DNA follows: TGTGCCAGCAGCTTAGACCCTAGCTCCTACGAGCAGTACTTC. Its translation is CASSLDPSSYEQYF.

The V gene is TRBV7-9, the J gene TRBJ2-7; 10 nucleotides line up with TRBD1. Germline-derived CDR1 and CDR2 are SEHNR and FQNEAQ (reference sequence). There are 17 residues in the CDR3. The trim removed 4 bases at V and 3 bases at J, leaving 12 bases unmatched. CDR3 sequence reads: CASSSFTGTGVVYEQYF. The CDR3 coding sequence is TGTGCCAGCAGCTCGTTTACCGGGACAGGGGTAGTCTACGAGCAGTACTTC.

A note on this clone: The identical CDR3 is also encoded by other nucleotide sequences in the sample. The chain is built from TRBV6-1 and TRBJ1-2; maybe TRBD1 (5 bases). The V gene's germline CDR1 is MNHNS and CDR2 SASEGT. The V end was cut by 0 bases, the J end by 4 bases, with 12 bases between. CDR3 size: 15 residues. The CDR3 nucleotides are TGTGCCAGCAGTGAAGCTCCAGGCGGGGGCTATGGCTACACCTTC. Amino acids: CASSEAPGGGYGYTF.

This chain joins TRBV4-1 and TRBJ1-4, with 8 bases lining up with TRBD1. V lost 1 base to trimming and J lost 2 bases; unmatched junction nucleotides: 9. The V gene's germline CDR1 is MGHRA and CDR2 YSYEKL. The CDR3 runs to 18 residues. CDR3 in DNA: TGCGCCAGCAGCCAAGTATCAACGGCAGGGGGCACTAATGAAAAACTGTTTTTT. Its protein product is CASSQVSTAGGTNEKLFF.

V gene TRBV7-8 combines with J gene TRBJ2-7; D may correspond to TRBD1 or TRBD2 (6 bases each). Germline V CDR1 and CDR2: SGHVS, FQNEAQ. Trimming pared 5 bases from V and 2 bases from J, leaving 16 bases between. This CDR3 region has 15 residues. CDR3 amino acids: CASSPEGGSTYEQYF. As DNA, the CDR3 is TGTGCCAGCAGCCCAGAGGGGGGATCTACCTACGAGCAGTACTTC.

The V gene is TRBV4-1, the J gene TRBJ1-6; D gene uncertain. Trimming left V 0 bases short and J 10 bases short, with 16 bases between. The CDR3 runs to 16 residues. CDR1 is MGHRA and CDR2 is YSYEKL in the germline V gene. Here the CDR3 reads CASSQDWTSLKSPLHF. The CDR3 coding sequence is TGCGCCAGCAGCCAAGATTGGACCTCCCTAAAGTCACCCCTCCACTTT.

The chain has TRBV27 and TRBJ1-4; D is unresolved. Trimming removed 3 bases at V and 10 bases at J, with 12 bases between. The CDR3 totals 13 residues. Germline CDR1 reads MNHEY; CDR2 reads SMNVEV (reference sequence). Here the CDR3 DNA reads TGTGCCAGCAGTTTCGTGAAGGTGCGAAAACTGTTTTTT. Encoded protein: CASSFVKVRKLFF.

The genes are TRBV11-2 and TRBJ2-1, with 11 bases aligning to TRBD1. J was trimmed by 9 bases and V by 5 bases; bases with no gene match: 6. This CDR3 is built from 14 residues. Germline lookup yields CDR1 SGHAT and CDR2 FQNNGV. The CDR3 sequence is CASSPGQGGGEQFF. CDR3 in DNA: TGTGCCAGCAGCCCGGGACAGGGGGGAGGTGAGCAGTTCTTC.

V is TRBV6-5 and J is TRBJ1-1; the D is unclear. The V gene's germline CDR1 is MNHEY and CDR2 SVGAGI. The CDR3 length is 15 residues. V dropped 0 bases and J dropped 4 bases, with 12 bases sitting between them. DNA of the CDR3: TGTGCCAGCAGTTACTCGGCAGGAGGCTTCACTGAAGCTTTCTTT. Translating it yields CASSYSAGGFTEAFF.

The CDR3 sequence: CAGEGQGDEKLFF. For the CDR3, the DNA is TGTGCCGGGGAGGGACAGGGGGATGAAAAACTGTTTTTT. The rearrangement links TRBV25-1 to TRBJ1-4; 11 nucleotides agree with TRBD1. The CDR3 sequence is 13 residues long. V gave up 11 bases and J gave up 6 bases; unmatched junction bases: 5. The germline V gene has CDR1 MGHDK and CDR2 SYGVNS.

This chain uses TRBV5-1 with TRBJ1-6, with unresolved D. This CDR3 is built from 15 residues. V was trimmed by 4 bases and J by 0 bases, leaving 8 bases between them. Germline loops: CDR1 SGHRS, CDR2 YFSETQ. For the CDR3, the DNA is TGCGCCAGCAGCCTCACAAGCTCCTATAATTCACCCCTCCACTTT. Its translation is CASSLTSSYNSPLHF.

The J gene is TRBJ1-4, the V gene TRBV15; TRBD1 matches 9 bases. This CDR3 comprises 19 residues. Germline V gene data show CDR1 as LNHNV and CDR2 as YYDKDF (reference sequence). The junction had 9 bases not matched to a gene; V was cut back by 1 base and J by 0 bases. The CDR3 is CATSRATGTGLATNEKLFF. CDR3 DNA sequence: TGTGCCACCAGCAGAGCAACCGGGACAGGGCTTGCAACTAATGAAAAACTGTTTTTT.

The J gene is TRBJ2-7, the V gene TRBV28, with a weak D call TRBD2 (7 bases). The CDR3 totals 14 residues. The germline gives CDR1 MDHEN, CDR2 SYDVKM. V was trimmed by 6 bases and J by 4 bases, leaving 16 bases between them. CDR3 nucleotides: TGTGCCAGCAGCTACACAGGGACTATGTACGAGCAGTACTTC. It codes for CASSYTGTMYEQYF. Complete variable domain (other parts from reference TRBV28 and TRBJ2-7): DVKVTQSSRYLVKRTGEKVFLECVQDMDHENMFWYRQDPGLGLRLIYFSYDVKMKEKGDIPEGYSVSREKKERFSLILESASTNQTSMYLCASSYTGTMYEQYFGPGTRLTVT.

V usage is TRBV14 and J usage is TRBJ2-2, with 10 bases fitting TRBD2. The germline V gene has CDR1 SGHDN and CDR2 FVKESK. The trim removed 4 bases at V and 2 bases at J, leaving 10 bases unmatched. This CDR3 region has 18 residues. CDR3 amino acids: CASSPRGVAGGNTGELFF. In nucleotides, the CDR3 is TGTGCCAGCAGCCCTCGCGGGGTAGCGGGGGGTAACACCGGGGAGCTGTTTTTT.

The table lists this clone with a count of one. J is TRBJ2-7 and V is TRBV2; D not resolved. The CDR3 extends over 11 amino acids. The germline V gene encodes CDR1 SNHLY and CDR2 FYNNEI. V was cut by 3 bases and J by 2 bases, with 2 bases left in between. CDR3 sequence reads: CASSDTYEQYF. In DNA form, the CDR3 reads TGTGCCAGCAGTGATACCTACGAGCAGTACTTC.

This chain connects TRBV5-4 to TRBJ2-7; D perhaps matches TRBD1 (5 bases). CDR1 and CDR2 (germline): SGHNT, YYREEE (reference sequence). This CDR3 is 15 amino acids long. V gave up 5 bases and J gave up 6 bases, with 21 bases separating them. The CDR3 DNA reads as TGTGCCAGCAGATACGACAGCGCCAACCGTCGCGAGCAGTACTTC. Amino acids: CASRYDSANRREQYF.

V usage is TRBV2 and J usage is TRBJ2-7, with 8 nucleotides matching TRBD1. V was clipped by 7 bases and J by 3 bases; unmatched bases: 11. The length of the CDR3 is 15 residues. Germline lookup yields CDR1 SNHLY and CDR2 FYNNEI. The CDR3 reads CASTLRAGGIYEQYF. Written as DNA, the CDR3 is TGTGCCAGCACCCTACGTGCAGGGGGCATCTACGAGCAGTACTTC.

This clone was counted many times. Its ends do not fully match the called genes, so a read error is possible. This chain uses TRBV7-7 with TRBJ1-1; D call uncertain. Germline CDR1 SSHAT, CDR2 FNYEAQ (reference sequence). CDR3 length: 15 amino acids. CDR3 residues: CASSSWFVLNTEAFF. The CDR3 DNA follows: TGTGCTAGCAGCTCGTGGTTTGTTTTGAACACTGAAGCTTTCTTT.

The chain recombines TRBV30 with TRBJ1-1; D unresolved. In germline, CDR1 is GTSNPN, CDR2 SVGIG (reference sequence). CDR3 size: 12 residues. The V end lost 4 bases, the J end lost 1 base, and 7 bases lay between the germline ends. CDR3 nucleotides: TGTGCCTGGAATATGGGGAACACTGAAGCTTTCTTT. This gives the protein CAWNMGNTEAFF.

J is TRBJ1-2 and V is TRBV19; 7 nucleotides match TRBD1. The V and J ends lost 9 bases and 5 bases, in that order; junction bases with no gene match: 21. Per germline, CDR1 LNHDA and CDR2 SQIVND (reference sequence). CDR3 length: 17 residues. This CDR3 is CASRGDPGQSHSYGYTF. In DNA form, the CDR3 reads TGTGCCAGCCGAGGAGACCCGGGACAGTCCCACTCATATGGCTACACCTTC.

In this sample, this clone turned up many times. Other nucleotide sequences in the sample specify the same CDR3. The genes are TRBV29-1 and TRBJ1-1; TRBD1 agrees at 8 bases. Germline CDR1 and CDR2: SQVTM and ANQGSEA. The CDR3 has 11 amino acids. The J segment lost 5 bases and the V segment lost 7 bases, leaving 3 bases of the junction unmatched. CDR3 coding DNA: TGCAGCGCGTACAGGGGGACTGAAGCTTTCTTT. This translates into CSAYRGTEAFF.

This chain uses TRBV9 with TRBJ1-5; perhaps TRBD1 as D (6 bases). This CDR3 contains 12 residues. Trimming cost V 7 bases and J 7 bases, with 12 bases left between them. Germline V gives CDR1 SGDLS, CDR2 YYNGEE. The CDR3 DNA sequence: TGTGCCAGCGGGCAGGGACACCAGCCCCAGCATTTT. This sequence encodes CASGQGHQPQHF.

The V and J genes are TRBV7-2 and TRBJ1-5, with D hard to call. From germline, CDR1 is SGHTA and CDR2 FQGNSA. V gave up 3 bases and J gave up 2 bases, with 8 bases separating them. This CDR3 is built from 14 residues. The CDR3 nucleotides read TGTGCCAGCAGCTTTGGGATGGGCAATCAGCCCCAGCATTTT. This sequence encodes CASSFGMGNQPQHF.

CDR3 amino acids: CASTREPERGSLLAKNIQYF. In DNA, the CDR3 is TGTGCCAGTACCCGAGAGCCCGAGCGGGGGTCTCTTTTAGCCAAAAACATTCAGTACTTC. The chain joins TRBV19 to TRBJ2-4; 8 nucleotides agree with TRBD2. This CDR3 spans 20 amino acids. V lost 7 bases and J lost 0; bases outside the gene matches: 20. Germline lookup yields CDR1 LNHDA and CDR2 SQIVND (reference sequence).

The V and J genes are TRBV7-9 and TRBJ2-1; D might be TRBD2 (5 bases). Germline V gene sequence: CDR1 SEHNR, CDR2 FQNEAQ (reference sequence). The germline V and J ends were trimmed by 5 bases and 6 bases, with 20 bases remaining between them. The CDR3 consists of 16 residues. CDR3 region: CASSRLGERSLNEQFF. The CDR3 DNA reads as TGTGCCAGCAGCCGTCTGGGAGAGCGGAGCCTCAATGAGCAGTTCTTC.

This clone was recorded a few times. This chain connects TRBV10-2 to TRBJ2-7; no clear D. The CDR3 length is 13 residues. Germline-derived CDR1 and CDR2 are WSHSY and SAAADI. Between the trimmed V and J ends, which lost 4 bases and 3 bases, there was a span of 10 bases. The CDR3 spells CASSVPGNYEQYF. The CDR3 DNA is TGCGCCAGCAGTGTGCCAGGAAACTACGAGCAGTACTTC.

Only one count was recorded for this clone. A single base separates this from a much larger clone, so it may be a read error. The same CDR3 also results from other DNA sequences found in this sample. The chain is built from TRBV7-2 and TRBJ1-1; tentatively, D is TRBD1 (5 bases). The V end lost 3 bases, the J end lost 1 base, and 6 bases lay between the germline ends. Germline CDR1 is SGHTA and CDR2 is FQGNSA. CDR3 length: 13 residues. The CDR3: CASSLGENTEAFF. The CDR3 DNA is TGTGCCAGCAGCTTGGGGGAGAACACTGAAGCTTTCTTT.

J is TRBJ2-2 and V is TRBV5-1, with 8 bases aligning to TRBD1. V shed 3 bases and J 2 bases; nucleotides not matched to a gene: 6. CDR3 length: 16 amino acids. CDR1 and CDR2 (germline): SGHRS, YFSETQ. CDR3 amino acids: CASSSAGGLNTGELFF. The DNA of the CDR3 is TGCGCCAGCAGCTCGGCAGGGGGCTTAAACACCGGGGAGCTGTTTTTT.

V gene TRBV27 combines with J gene TRBJ1-3; D perhaps matches TRBD1 (5 bases). Looked up from germline, CDR1 is MNHEY and CDR2 is SMNVEV (reference sequence). Trimming took off 0 bases at V and 1 base at J, with 13 bases between the two ends. This CDR3 comprises 17 residues. The chain's CDR3 is CASSLSPTGGSGNTIYF. DNA for the CDR3: TGTGCCAGCAGTTTATCGCCTACCGGGGGTTCTGGAAACACCATATATTTT.